The clone carrying this T cell receptor (beta chain) appeared many times. The sample is drawn from a study of T cells after yellow fever vaccination. This CDR3 contains 13 residues. General study findings and limits: Weaker overall was a secondary response that nonetheless peaked faster, on day 5 versus 15. Highly abundant clonotypes carried over from the bulk population could end up in FACS-sorted repertoires as contaminants. CD4 and CD8 compartments shared a small share of clonotypes.

Template-switching 5'RACE yielded the TCR cDNA; a universal primer site and UMIs were added in the process. One entry per CDR3 protein, called by TCRdb with MiXCR from the 5' RACE reads. The repertoire consists of about 85,000 distinct CDR3 sequences, with 13% occurring once and the leading ten covering around 25%. The chain uses TRBV21-1 and TRBJ2-7; the table's D call TRBD2 went unverified against the DNA. TRBV21-1 is a pseudogene locus. This sequence originates from a man in his late teens or twenties who received the YFV17D yellow fever vaccine. This specimen consisted of CD8+ T cells not binding an NS4B(214-222) dextramer, sorted from PBMCs, obtained 21 days after the first yellow fever vaccination. The CDR3: CASRRAVFYEQYF. DNA for the CDR3: TGTGCCAGCAGGCGGGCAGTCTTCTACGAGCAGTACTTC.